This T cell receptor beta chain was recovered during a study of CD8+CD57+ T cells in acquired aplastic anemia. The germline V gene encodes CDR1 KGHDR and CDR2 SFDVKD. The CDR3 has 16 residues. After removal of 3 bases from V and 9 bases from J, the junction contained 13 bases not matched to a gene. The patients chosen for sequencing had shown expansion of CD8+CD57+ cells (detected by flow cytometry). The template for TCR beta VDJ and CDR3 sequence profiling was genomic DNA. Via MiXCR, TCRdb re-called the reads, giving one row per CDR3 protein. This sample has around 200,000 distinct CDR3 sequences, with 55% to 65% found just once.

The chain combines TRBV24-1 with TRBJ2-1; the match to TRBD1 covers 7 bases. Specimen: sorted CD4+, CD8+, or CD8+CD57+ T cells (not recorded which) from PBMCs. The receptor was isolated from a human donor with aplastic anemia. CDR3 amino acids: CATSDRGSGGRSEQFF. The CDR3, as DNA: TGTGCCACCAGTGATCGAGGCTCAGGGGGAAGGAGTGAGCAGTTCTTC.